The 25 T cell receptor beta chains presented below share a single source sample, sequenced in a study of cytomegalovirus exposure and HLA in healthy donors. The PCR ran on 60 Vbeta and 13 Jbeta primers. Generated by immunoSEQ multiplex PCR, the TCRdb table keeps only in-frame clones and is missing some. This sample carries some 150,000 clones, roughly 78% of them seen once, and the ten largest clones take approximately 4%. Sequenced input: PBMCs. The receptors come from a man aged 45-65 years in good health and CMV-seropositive.

V is TRBV7-9 and J is TRBJ1-4, with D possibly matching TRBD1 (5 bases). V lost 1 base and J 8 bases, leaving 14 bases between the germline ends. CDR3 length equals 15 residues. Germline CDR1 is SEHNR and CDR2 is FQNEAQ (reference sequence). The CDR3 here is CASSLVGTGGEKLFF. As DNA, the CDR3 is TGTGCCAGCAGCTTAGTCGGGACTGGAGGGGAAAAACTGTTTTTT.

This clone appeared many times. The chain is built from TRBV4-1 and TRBJ2-7; possibly TRBD2 for D (6 bases). In germline, CDR1 is MGHRA, CDR2 YSYEKL. The CDR3 sequence is 15 residues long. The V end was cut by 4 bases, the J end by 7 bases, with 20 bases between. The CDR3 reads CASSLVLAQVGEQYF. In nucleotides, the CDR3 is TGCGCCAGCAGCCTCGTTCTAGCGCAGGTAGGAGAGCAGTACTTC.

This clone was counted a few times. The V and J genes are TRBV19 and TRBJ1-5; the D gene is possibly TRBD1 (6 bases). V was shortened by 4 bases and J by 0 bases, with 16 bases between the two germline ends. The germline V gene encodes CDR1 LNHDA and CDR2 SQIVND (reference sequence). There are 17 residues in the CDR3. CDR3 coding DNA: TGTGCCAGTAGTAATAGCCGGACAGATAATAGCAATCAGCCCCAGCATTTT. Translated, it gives CASSNSRTDNSNQPQHF.

The V gene is TRBV14, the J gene TRBJ1-5; D is unclear. The CDR3 is 13 amino acids. Germline CDR1 and CDR2: SGHDN and FVKESK. V lost 0 bases, J lost 5 bases, and 5 bases lay in between. The CDR3, as DNA: TGTGCCAGCAGCCAAGATCCCTATCAGCCCCAGCATTTT. Protein: CASSQDPYQPQHF.

The rearrangement links TRBV5-4 to TRBJ2-3; TRBD2 might be the D (6 bases). Trimming removed 4 bases at V and 0 bases at J, with 15 bases between. The V gene's germline CDR1 is SGHNT and CDR2 YYREEE (reference sequence). The CDR3 is 16 amino acids. The DNA for the CDR3 is TGTGCCAGCAGCCCGGGGCGGGGTCCTAGCACAGATACGCAGTATTTT. It specifies CASSPGRGPSTDTQYF.

This chain uses TRBV6-5 with TRBJ2-1, with 12 bases matching TRBD1. There are 14 residues in the CDR3. V shed 6 bases and J 13 bases; nucleotides not matched to a gene: 10. Germline V lookup: CDR1 MNHEY, CDR2 SVGAGI. The DNA of the CDR3 is TGTGCCAGCAGCCTGGGACAGGGGGCTTCTCTACAGTTCTTC. It is translated as CASSLGQGASLQFF.

V and J are TRBV19 and TRBJ2-2, with 7 bases matching TRBD1. This CDR3 has 14 residues. The germline CDR1 and CDR2 sequences are LNHDA and SQIVND (reference sequence). V was clipped by 4 bases and J by 5 bases; unmatched bases: 4. The DNA of the CDR3 is TGTGCCAGTAGTACCGGGACAGTGACCGGGGAGCTGTTTTTT. Amino acids: CASSTGTVTGELFF.

The chain's CDR3 is CASSPSGTGQAFF. DNA of the CDR3: TGTGCCAGCAGCCCTTCCGGGACAGGACAAGCTTTCTTT. The rearrangement links TRBV9 to TRBJ1-1, with 8 nucleotides matching TRBD1. This CDR3 contains 13 residues. The V gene's germline CDR1 is SGDLS and CDR2 YYNGEE. The junction had 8 bases not matched to a gene; V was cut back by 4 bases and J by 9 bases.

The chain combines TRBV9 with TRBJ1-5; D possibly corresponds to TRBD1 (6 bases). Trimming stripped 3 bases from V and 0 bases from J, with 10 bases between. CDR3 length: 15 amino acids. CDR1 SGDLS and CDR2 YYNGEE come from the germline V gene. The CDR3 nucleotides are TGTGCCAGCAGCGCCCAGGGGAATAGCAATCAGCCCCAGCATTTT. Its protein product is CASSAQGNSNQPQHF.

The DNA for the CDR3 is TGTGCCAGCAGCTCAAGGACAGGACTTAGCTCCTACAATGAGCAGTTCTTC. Its protein product is CASSSRTGLSSYNEQFF. The chain recombines TRBV11-3 with TRBJ2-1, with 7 bases aligning to TRBD1. J was trimmed by 0 bases and V by 4 bases; bases with no gene match: 9. The CDR3 runs to 17 residues. CDR1 and CDR2 from the germline V gene are SGHNT and YENEEA.

The genes are TRBV9 and TRBJ2-7, with D perhaps TRBD2 (5 bases). V lost 4 bases to trimming and J lost 4 bases, with 18 bases between them. Germline V gene lookup returns CDR1 SGDLS and CDR2 YYNGEE. This CDR3 has 15 amino acids. CDR3 nucleotides: TGTGCCAGCAGCCGCCAGGAGGACGCTCGGTACGAGCAGTACTTC. This sequence encodes CASSRQEDARYEQYF.

This clone appeared a few times. The chain employs TRBV18 and TRBJ1-1; no clear D gene. Germline-derived CDR1 and CDR2 are KGHSH and LQKENI. The CDR3 consists of 14 residues. V lost 2 bases to trimming and J lost 1 base, with 8 bases between them. The CDR3 DNA sequence: TGTGCCAGCTCACCATATCCGAGGAACACTGAAGCTTTCTTT. Translated: CASSPYPRNTEAFF.

The chain uses TRBV10-1 and TRBJ1-2; D is perhaps TRBD1 (5 bases). Between the trimmed V and J ends, which lost 5 bases and 4 bases, there was a span of 14 bases. CDR1 and CDR2 (germline): WNHNN, SYGVQD (reference sequence). The CDR3 spans 14 residues. The CDR3 coding sequence is TGCGCCAGCAGTCATCGCGGGGGTCTCTATGGCTACACCTTC. Its translation: CASSHRGGLYGYTF.

The chain couples TRBV29-1 to TRBJ1-1; 7 bases line up with TRBD1. V lost 6 bases, J lost 0 bases, and 7 bases stayed unmatched. Germline V gives CDR1 SQVTM, CDR2 ANQGSEA. The CDR3 has 14 residues. CDR3 residues: CSVEPGQLNTEAFF. The DNA of the CDR3 is TGCAGCGTCGAACCGGGACAGTTGAACACTGAAGCTTTCTTT.

The V and J genes are TRBV2 and TRBJ1-5; D is possibly TRBD1 (6 bases). V was pared by 5 bases and J by 3 bases, with 14 bases between. Germline CDR1 is SNHLY and CDR2 is FYNNEI. The CDR3 has 15 amino acids. CDR3 loop: CASSRRDNSNQPQHF. The CDR3 DNA is TGTGCCAGCAGTCGCCGGGACAACTCCAATCAGCCCCAGCATTTT.

This chain joins TRBV4-1 and TRBJ2-5; D remains ambiguous. Per germline, CDR1 MGHRA and CDR2 YSYEKL. V was pared by 0 bases and J by 2 bases, with 10 bases between. This CDR3 region has 15 residues. The CDR3 sequence: CASSQDRLNQETQYF. The CDR3 bases are TGCGCCAGCAGCCAAGACCGACTTAATCAAGAGACCCAGTACTTC.

The rearrangement joins TRBV6-1 to TRBJ1-4, with 7 nucleotides matching TRBD1. The germline CDR1 and CDR2 sequences are MNHNS and SASEGT. The CDR3 is 14 amino acids. V gave up 5 bases and J gave up 7 bases; unmatched junction bases: 7. CDR3 in amino acids: CASSTGVGSEKLFF. CDR3 in DNA: TGTGCCAGCAGTACAGGGGTCGGGAGTGAAAAACTGTTTTTT.

The chain joins TRBV19 to TRBJ2-7; D is unresolved. V was clipped by 6 bases and J by 0 bases, with 9 bases between them. Germline CDR1 LNHDA, CDR2 SQIVND (reference sequence). The CDR3 has 13 amino acids. The CDR3 reads CASRSTLSYEQYF. DNA of the CDR3: TGTGCCAGTAGGTCGACACTCTCCTACGAGCAGTACTTC.

CDR3 in amino acids: CASSLGLARNEQFF. CDR3 in DNA: TGTGCCAGCAGCTTGGGACTAGCGAGGAATGAGCAGTTCTTC. The V gene is TRBV5-4, the J gene TRBJ2-1; 8 bases are shared with TRBD2. The CDR3 sequence is 14 residues long. Germline V lookup: CDR1 SGHNT, CDR2 YYREEE (reference sequence). The junction had 3 bases not matched to a gene; V was cut back by 0 bases and J by 7 bases. Full variable domain (outside the CDR3, taken from reference TRBV5-4 and TRBJ2-1): ETGVTQSPTHLIKTRGQQVTLRCSSQSGHNTVSWYQQALGQGPQFIFQYYREEENGRGNFPPRFSGLQFPNYSSELNVNALELDDSALYLCASSLGLARNEQFFGPGTRLTVL.

This clone has just one count. V usage is TRBV27 and J usage is TRBJ2-1; D ambiguous. This CDR3 is 14 amino acids long. V was shortened by 3 bases and J by 5 bases, with 11 bases between the two germline ends. The V gene's germline CDR1 is MNHEY and CDR2 SMNVEV (reference sequence). In nucleotides, the CDR3 is TGTGCCAGCAGTTTCGGAGATACGGACAATGAGCAGTTCTTC. Residues: CASSFGDTDNEQFF.

The chain uses TRBV7-3 and TRBJ2-2; 7 nucleotides match TRBD2. This CDR3 is built from 16 residues. CDR1 SGHTA and CDR2 FQGTGA come from the germline V gene. V gave up 5 bases and J gave up 0 bases; unmatched junction bases: 6. The CDR3 region is CASSPHGGSNTGELFF. CDR3 DNA sequence: TGTGCCAGCAGCCCTCACGGGGGGTCGAACACCGGGGAGCTGTTTTTT.

With respect to this clone: Other DNA sequences in the same sample also yield this CDR3. V usage is TRBV5-1 and J usage is TRBJ1-1; unclear D gene. Per the germline V gene, CDR1 is SGHRS and CDR2 is YFSETQ. This CDR3 has 13 residues. The V end was cut by 2 bases, the J end by 1 base, with 6 bases between. The CDR3 nucleotides are TGCGCCAGCAGCTTCGCGCAGAACACTGAAGCTTTCTTT. Translation gives CASSFAQNTEAFF.

This chain joins TRBV14 and TRBJ2-7; TRBD1 might be the D (5 bases). V was clipped by 0 bases and J by 4 bases, with 16 bases between them. The CDR3 is 16 residues long. Germline V gene lookup returns CDR1 SGHDN and CDR2 FVKESK. CDR3 sequence (DNA): TGTGCCAGCAGCCAAGATTTAGGGGTCGGTTATTACGAGCAGTACTTC. This sequence encodes CASSQDLGVGYYEQYF.

The chain uses TRBV7-2 and TRBJ1-3; tentative D call: TRBD1 (5 bases). The CDR3 covers 14 residues. V gave up 4 bases and J gave up 8 bases, with 15 bases separating them. The V gene's germline CDR1 is SGHTA and CDR2 FQGNSA. CDR3 nucleotide sequence: TGTGCCAGCAGCTCCCGGACGGGGGATTACACCATATATTTT. This translates into CASSSRTGDYTIYF.

This chain joins TRBV28 and TRBJ1-1, with 7 bases that match TRBD1. Germline V lookup: CDR1 MDHEN, CDR2 SYDVKM. The CDR3 sequence is 16 residues long. The trim removed 8 bases at V and 0 bases at J, leaving 12 bases unmatched. The CDR3 coding sequence is TGTGCCAGCGAATCTCCCCGAGGGGGCATGAACACTGAAGCTTTCTTT. It encodes CASESPRGGMNTEAFF.